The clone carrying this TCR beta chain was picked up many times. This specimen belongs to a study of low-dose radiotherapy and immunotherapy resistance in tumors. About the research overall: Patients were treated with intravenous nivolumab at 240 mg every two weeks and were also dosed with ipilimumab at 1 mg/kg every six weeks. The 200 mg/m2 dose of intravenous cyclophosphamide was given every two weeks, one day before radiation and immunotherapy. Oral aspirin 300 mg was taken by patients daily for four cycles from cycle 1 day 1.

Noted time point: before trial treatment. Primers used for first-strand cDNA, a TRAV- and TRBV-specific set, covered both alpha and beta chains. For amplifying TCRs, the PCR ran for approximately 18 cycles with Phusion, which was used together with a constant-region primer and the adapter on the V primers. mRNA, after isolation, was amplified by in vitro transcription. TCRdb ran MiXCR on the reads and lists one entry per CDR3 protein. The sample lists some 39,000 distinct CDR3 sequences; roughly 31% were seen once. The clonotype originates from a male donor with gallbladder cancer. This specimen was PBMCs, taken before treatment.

DNA for the CDR3: TGTGCCAGCAGCCAGGCCTGGGGGCGCGACTGTAAGCCCCAGCATTTT. As protein: CASSQAWGRDCKPQHF. This rearrangement joins TRBV14 to TRBJ1-5; D is possibly TRBD1 (6 bases). The CDR3 is 16 amino acids. Germline V gene sequence: CDR1 SGHDN, CDR2 FVKESK. Deletions cut 3 bases from V and 8 bases from J, with 20 bases between.